This entry features one T cell receptor beta chain sequence. The antigen is not known. The data were taken from a study of CD4+ T cells in melanoma. Deletions cut 0 bases from V and 1 base from J, with 14 bases between. This CDR3 is built from 16 residues. Germline assignment: CDR1 SGDLS and CDR2 YYNGEE. Some clones are missing from TCRdb's copy, which holds only in-frame ones; the method was immunoSEQ multiplex PCR. The top ten hold approximately 12% of the sample, which has roughly 54,000 clones, 80% to 90% seen once. Study-level results: A reported correlation linked neoantigen-specific CD4+ T cells to CD8+, macrophage and B cell function. Neoantigen-specific CD4+ T cells in melanoma reportedly had diverse differentiation states.

The receptor's source is a human donor with melanoma. The sequenced material came from peripheral blood. The chain combines TRBV9 with TRBJ2-7; D tentatively reads TRBD1 or TRBD2 (6 bases each). The CDR3 spells CASSVAPGATSYEQYF. The CDR3 DNA follows: TGTGCCAGCAGCGTAGCTCCGGGGGCCACTTCCTACGAGCAGTACTTC.